The clone carrying this TCR beta chain was counted a few times. The data stem from a study of blood T cell repertoires in COVID-19. The V and J ends lost 0 bases and 3 bases, in that order; junction bases with no gene match: 3. Looked up from germline, CDR1 is SGHVS and CDR2 is FQNEAQ. This CDR3 is built from 16 residues. The repertoire was sequenced with immunoSEQ multiplex PCR; TCRdb's copy has only in-frame clones and lacks some. The sample has approximately 150,000 clones, around 84% seen once. The TCR comes from a woman aged 55 to 70 with acute or convalescent COVID-19. The sequenced material came from peripheral blood. J is TRBJ1-5 and V is TRBV7-8, with 9 bases that match TRBD1. CDR3 sequence: CASSLAGQGINQPQHF. For the CDR3, the DNA is TGTGCCAGCAGCTTAGCGGGACAGGGAATCAATCAGCCCCAGCATTTT.